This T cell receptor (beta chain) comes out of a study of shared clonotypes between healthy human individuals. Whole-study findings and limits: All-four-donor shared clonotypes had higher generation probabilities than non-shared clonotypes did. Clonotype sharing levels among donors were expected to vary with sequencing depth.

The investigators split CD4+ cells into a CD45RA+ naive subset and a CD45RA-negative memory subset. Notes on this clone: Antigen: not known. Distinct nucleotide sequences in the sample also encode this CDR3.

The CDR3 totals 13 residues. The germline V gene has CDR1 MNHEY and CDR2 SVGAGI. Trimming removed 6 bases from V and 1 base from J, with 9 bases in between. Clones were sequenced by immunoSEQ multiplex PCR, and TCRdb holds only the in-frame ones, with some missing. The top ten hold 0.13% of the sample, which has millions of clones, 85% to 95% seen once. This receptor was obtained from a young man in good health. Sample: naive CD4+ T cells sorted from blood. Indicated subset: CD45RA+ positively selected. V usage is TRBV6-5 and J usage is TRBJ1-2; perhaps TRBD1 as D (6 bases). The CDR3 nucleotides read TGTGCCAGCAGCCGGGACATTAACTATGGCTACACCTTC. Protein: CASSRDINYGYTF.